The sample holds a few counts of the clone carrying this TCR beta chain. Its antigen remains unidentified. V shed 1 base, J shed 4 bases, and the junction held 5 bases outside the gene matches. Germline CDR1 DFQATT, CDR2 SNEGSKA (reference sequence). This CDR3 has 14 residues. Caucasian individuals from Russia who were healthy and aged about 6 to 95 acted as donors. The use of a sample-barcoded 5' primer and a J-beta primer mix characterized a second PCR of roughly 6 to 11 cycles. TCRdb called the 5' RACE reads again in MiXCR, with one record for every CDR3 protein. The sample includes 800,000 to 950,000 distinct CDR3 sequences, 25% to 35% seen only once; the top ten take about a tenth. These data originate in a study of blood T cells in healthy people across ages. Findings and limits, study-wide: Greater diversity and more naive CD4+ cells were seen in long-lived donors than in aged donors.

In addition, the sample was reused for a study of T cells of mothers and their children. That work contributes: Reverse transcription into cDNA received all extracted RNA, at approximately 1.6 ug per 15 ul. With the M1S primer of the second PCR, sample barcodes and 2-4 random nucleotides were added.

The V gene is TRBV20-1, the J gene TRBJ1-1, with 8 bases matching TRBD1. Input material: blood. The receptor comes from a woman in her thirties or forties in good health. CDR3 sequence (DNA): TGCAGTGCTAGAGCCACAGGGGGTGTCACTGAAGCTTTCTTT. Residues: CSARATGGVTEAFF.